One and the same sample provided the 15 T cell receptor beta chains below, sequenced in a study of OX40 agonist ivuxolimab in advanced cancers. The library was prepared using the immunoSEQ multiplex PCR assay. TCRdb re-hosts the immuneACCESS table, in-frame sequences only. Its copies lack some clones; in the studies checked, an unresolved V gene accounts for under half of them, and the cause for the rest is not known. For this sample there are 81,000 or so clones; about 90% appear just once. 8.4% of the sample goes to the ten largest clones. Sequencing used CD4+ or CD8+ T cells sorted from blood, obtained in a trial of the OX40 agonist ivuxolimab. The receptors here all came from an adult with an advanced solid tumor such as melanoma, head and neck, liver or kidney cancer.

The chain combines TRBV4-3 with TRBJ2-1; D might be TRBD1 (6 bases). The V end lost 4 bases, the J end lost 0 bases, and 13 bases lay between the germline ends. The CDR3 extends over 16 amino acids. Germline V gene data show CDR1 as LGHNA and CDR2 as YSLEER. This chain's CDR3 is CASSRTEGSSYNEQFF. DNA of the CDR3: TGCGCCAGCAGCCGGACAGAAGGAAGCTCCTACAATGAGCAGTTCTTC.

The chain carries TRBV28 and TRBJ1-1; unclear D gene. The CDR3 totals 14 residues. The germline V and J ends were trimmed by 5 bases and 9 bases, with 19 bases remaining between them. Looked up from germline, CDR1 is MDHEN and CDR2 is SYDVKM. The chain's CDR3 is CASSPWDAGPQAFF. DNA for the CDR3: TGTGCCAGCAGTCCGTGGGATGCAGGCCCTCAAGCTTTCTTT.

This sequence joins TRBV7-9 and TRBJ1-1, with 7 bases lining up with TRBD1. Germline CDR1 and CDR2: SEHNR and FQNEAQ (reference sequence). The CDR3 consists of 15 residues. Trimming took 3 bases from V and 4 from J; bases not matched to a gene: 8. CDR3 amino acids: CASSLTGPRTTEAFF. In nucleotides, the CDR3 is TGTGCCAGCAGCTTGACAGGGCCAAGGACCACTGAAGCTTTCTTT.

The rearrangement uses TRBV11-3 and TRBJ2-1; 7 bases match TRBD2. Germline CDR1 and CDR2: SGHNT and YENEEA. This CDR3 is built from 17 residues. V was clipped by 5 bases and J by 0 bases; unmatched bases: 10. In DNA form, the CDR3 reads TGTGCCAGCAGCGGGACTACCGCGCTTACCTCCTACAATGAGCAGTTCTTC. As protein: CASSGTTALTSYNEQFF.

The chain combines TRBV19 with TRBJ1-5, with a tentative D call TRBD1 (6 bases). CDR3 length: 15 residues. Germline CDR1 reads LNHDA; CDR2 reads SQIVND (reference sequence). The V and J ends lost 5 bases and 6 bases respectively, with 17 bases between them. As DNA, the CDR3 is TGTGCCAGTAGTCTCAGGGGTGAGGTTGCTCAGCCCCAGCATTTT. This gives the protein CASSLRGEVAQPQHF.

This chain connects TRBV2 to TRBJ2-3; TRBD1 matches at 10 bases. CDR3 length: 17 amino acids. The V gene end was trimmed by 6 bases and the J gene end by 2 bases; junction bases not matched to a gene: 11. Germline V gene lookup returns CDR1 SNHLY and CDR2 FYNNEI. The CDR3 DNA reads as TGTGCCAGCAGCGCAACTGGACAGGGGGGGCACACAGATACGCAGTATTTT. Encoded protein: CASSATGQGGHTDTQYF.

The CDR3 DNA reads TGTGCCAGCAGCTTAGCGGGGGCCACCTCCTACGAGCAGTACTTC. This encodes CASSLAGATSYEQYF. The J gene is TRBJ2-7, the V gene TRBV7-2; tentative D call: TRBD1 (6 bases). Germline lookup yields CDR1 SGHTA and CDR2 FQGNSA. CDR3 length: 15 amino acids. The ends were cut back, 0 bases at V and 0 bases at J, with 9 bases in the middle.

The chain recombines TRBV15 with TRBJ1-2; no reliable D call. The CDR3 consists of 12 residues. The ends were cut back, 8 bases at V and 8 bases at J, with 15 bases in the middle. Germline assignment: CDR1 LNHNV and CDR2 YYDKDF (reference sequence). CDR3 region: CATSTAKGGYTF. CDR3 sequence (DNA): TGTGCCACCTCGACGGCGAAGGGCGGCTACACCTTC.

The chain joins TRBV9 to TRBJ1-2; 7 positions match TRBD1. V was pared by 5 bases and J by 0 bases, with 4 bases of the junction left unmatched. The CDR3 spans 14 residues. The germline V gene has CDR1 SGDLS and CDR2 YYNGEE. In nucleotides, the CDR3 is TGTGCCAGCAGGGGACAGAACCCTAACTATGGCTACACCTTC. Amino acids: CASRGQNPNYGYTF.

This chain connects TRBV30 to TRBJ1-2; TRBD1 might be the D (5 bases). The CDR3 loop spans 11 amino acids. Trimming removed 4 bases at V and 7 bases at J, with 10 bases between. The germline V gene has CDR1 GTSNPN and CDR2 SVGIG (reference sequence). The CDR3 loop reads CAWTVGGGYTF. CDR3 bases: TGTGCCTGGACAGTCGGGGGTGGCTACACCTTC.

This rearrangement joins TRBV6-5 to TRBJ2-2; the D gene is possibly TRBD2 (6 bases). The V gene lost 6 bases and the J gene lost 5 bases, with 16 bases spanning the gap. The V gene's germline CDR1 is MNHEY and CDR2 SVGAGI. The CDR3 has 15 amino acids. Written as DNA, the CDR3 is TGTGCCAGCAGATCTACCGGGACTCCAACCGGGGAGCTGTTTTTT. As protein: CASRSTGTPTGELFF.

This chain links TRBV4-2 with TRBJ2-7; unclear D gene. From germline, CDR1 is LGHNA and CDR2 YNFKEQ. The V gene lost 3 bases and the J gene lost 0 bases, with 9 bases spanning the gap. This CDR3 has 14 residues. The CDR3 coding sequence is TGTGCCAGCAGCCACCAGGCGGACTCCTACGAGCAGTACTTC. This sequence encodes CASSHQADSYEQYF.

Note on this clone: The junction departs from the called germline gene at one end, perhaps through a read error. The chain uses TRBV11-1 and TRBJ2-1, with TRBD2 identical over 10 bases. The CDR3 loop spans 18 amino acids. Germline CDR1 is SGHAT and CDR2 is FQDESV (reference sequence). CDR3 sequence: CASSLGRERGGSNNEQFF. Here the CDR3 DNA reads TGTGCCAGCAGCTTAGGAAGGGAGCGGGGGGGCTCCAACAATGAGCAGTTCTTC.

This clone was seen only a few times. The chain employs TRBV28 and TRBJ1-1, with a weak D call TRBD1 (6 bases). V was trimmed by 1 base and J by 0 bases, leaving 15 bases between them. Germline V gene sequence: CDR1 MDHEN, CDR2 SYDVKM. The length of the CDR3 is 17 residues. The CDR3 DNA follows: TGTGCCAGCAGTTTATCGCCAGGGGAGGTGATGAACACTGAAGCTTTCTTT. Its translation: CASSLSPGEVMNTEAFF.

The gene calls are TRBV6-7 and TRBJ1-2; TRBD1 is a possible D gene (5 bases). TRBV6-7 counts as an open reading frame of uncertain function. V was trimmed by 7 bases and J by 6 bases, leaving 30 bases between them. The CDR3 runs 18 residues. CDR3 sequence reads: CASTTGRWGYRGRDGYTF. The DNA for the CDR3 is TGTGCCAGCACCACGGGCAGGTGGGGGTATCGGGGGAGGGATGGCTACACCTTC.